This T cell receptor beta chain stems from a study of vaccination and CD4 T cells after COVID-19. On the study more broadly: In the convalescent cohort, there were six males and four females, two of them Hispanic. Cultures that served as controls received a CEFX pool, an HIV-1 Nef pool, or no peptide. Investigators stimulated cells with overlapping spike peptides drawn from SARS-CoV-2, HCoV-NL63, HCoV-OC43 and HCoV-229E.

The Oncomine TCR Beta short-read assay sequenced DNA from cultured CD4+ T cells. TCRdb recomputed calls from the PCR reads with MiXCR, one row per CDR3 protein. The table shows almost 20,000 distinct CDR3 sequences, with about 80% occurring only once. This CDR3 region has 17 residues. With 0 bases clipped from V and 2 bases from J, the junction kept 5 bases outside the gene matches. To note about this clonotype: Its antigen is as yet unknown.

The treatment: approximately 9-day PBMC culture with coronavirus spike peptide pools or control peptides (ViraFEST assay). Healthy vaccinees, negative for nucleocapsid antibodies before and after vaccination, had no earlier SARS-CoV-2 infection. This chain joins TRBV23-1 and TRBJ2-5; the match to TRBD2 covers 11 bases. TRBV23-1 is reported as an ORF; its role is uncertain. This TCR came from a human donor who received a COVID-19 vaccine. The material sequenced was CD4+ T cells from blood, cultured in vitro, taken after SARS-CoV-2 vaccination. The DNA for the CDR3 is TGCGCCAGCAGTCAATCGGCGGTAGCGGGGGGGCAAGAGACCCAGTACTTC. Amino acid sequence: CASSQSAVAGGQETQYF.